This is a list of T cell receptor beta chains from one sample in a study of memory CD4+ T cells and cytomegalovirus serostatus. The method was immunoSEQ multiplex PCR; TCRdb's version includes in-frame clones alone and lacks a portion of them. Altogether about 60,000 clones are present, 75% to 80% being singletons, with the ten largest covering almost 0.9%. The specimen was memory CD4+ T cells from blood. These receptor sequences come from an adult in good health and CMV-seronegative. CDR3s include the opening cysteine and the closing phenylalanine or tryptophan. D genes are given only for firm matches. The size entry is marked missing in some rows and otherwise reads once, few, many or a size class.

V	size	J	D	DNA	CDR3
TRBV27	few	TRBJ1-6	.	TGTGCCAGCAGTCCACAAGGGATCGATTCACCCCTCCACTTT	CASSPQGIDSPLHF
TRBV7-9	.	TRBJ2-3	TRBD1	TGTGCCAGCACCGGGGGGACAGGGTTAAAAATTGATACGCAGTATTTT	CASTGGTGLKIDTQYF
TRBV11-2	.	TRBJ2-7	.	TGTGCCAGCAGCTTAGTGTGGGCCTTGAGTACCTACGAGCAGTACTTC	CASSLVWALSTYEQYF
TRBV19	.	TRBJ1-2	.	TGTGCCAGTAGTAAATCCCGGGAGGCGAACTATGGCTACACCTTC	CASSKSREANYGYTF
TRBV10-3	.	TRBJ2-6	.	TGTGCCATCAGTGAGTCGGAACAGCTAGTCTCTGGGGCCAACGTCCTGACTTTC	CAISESEQLVSGANVLTF
TRBV5-1	.	TRBJ1-1	.	TGCGCCAGCAGGTCTGGACAGCTGAACACTGAAGCTTTCTTT	CASRSGQLNTEAFF
TRBV4-1	.	TRBJ1-1	.	TGCGCCAGCAGCCAAGAGTCGACAGTGAACACTGAAGCTTTCTTT	CASSQESTVNTEAFF
TRBV4-1	few	TRBJ2-1	TRBD2	TGCGCCAGCAGCCACCGACTAGCGGGACCCTACAATGAGCAGTTCTTC	CASSHRLAGPYNEQFF
TRBV9	.	TRBJ1-1	.	TGTGCCAGCAGCCCCTCGAGTCGAAAGACTGAAGCTTTCTTT	CASSPSSRKTEAFF
TRBV18	.	TRBJ1-1	TRBD1	TGTGCCAGCTCACCCCAGTCGGACAGGGGTGCTTTCTTT	CASSPQSDRGAFF
TRBV27	once	TRBJ1-2	.	TGTGCCAGCAGTTTCAGGGAAGGATCGCATGGCTACACCTTC	CASSFREGSHGYTF
TRBV28	once	TRBJ2-7	.	TGTGCCACCAATAAGGAGGGCAACTACGAGCAGTACTTC	CATNKEGNYEQYF
TRBV11-2	.	TRBJ2-2	.	TGTGCCAGCAGCTTGGGGGTGGCCGGGGAGCTGTTTTTT	CASSLGVAGELFF
TRBV19	once	TRBJ2-2	TRBD2	TGTGCCAGTAGAAGGACTAGCGGGAGCACCGGGGAGCTGTTTTTT	CASRRTSGSTGELFF
TRBV7-9	once	TRBJ2-1	.	TGTGCCAGCAGCGGCCTACGTGGTTTAGCGGTCTACAATGAGCAGTTCTTC	CASSGLRGLAVYNEQFF
TRBV2	.	TRBJ2-2	.	TGTGCCAGCAGTGCCGTCCCCCCGTTCGGGGGAGCCGGGGAGCTGTTTTTT	CASSAVPPFGGAGELFF
TRBV6-1	.	TRBJ2-5	.	TGTGCCAGCAGTACCCCAGGGGGGGGGACAGAGACCCAGTACTTC	CASSTPGGGTETQYF
TRBV9	few	TRBJ2-1	.	TGTGCCAGCAGCGTAGCGCCCCAAAATTACAATGAGCAGTTCTTC	CASSVAPQNYNEQFF
TRBV19	.	TRBJ2-5	.	TGTGCCAGTAGTATCGGGCTAGCAGAGACCCAGTACTTC	CASSIGLAETQYF
TRBV27	.	TRBJ2-5	.	TGTGCCAGCAGTTTTCAGGGAAGGGGAGAGACCCAGTACTTC	CASSFQGRGETQYF
TRBV12-5	.	TRBJ1-2	TRBD1	TGTGCTAGTGGGTCCACGCGACAGGGACAAGATGGCTACACCTTC	CASGSTRQGQDGYTF
TRBV5-1	.	TRBJ2-2	TRBD2	TGCGCCAGCAGCTTCGGACTAGCGGGACAGGGGACCGGGGAGCTGTTTTTT	CASSFGLAGQGTGELFF